The 17 T cell receptor beta chains given below trace back to one sample, sequenced in a study of T-cell reconstitution after alpha-beta-depleted transplantation in children. Which antigens these TCRs recognize remains unknown. Study results and limitations: By one year post-transplant, T-cell counts and diversity largely arose from T cells that were newly produced.

TCRbeta library preparation incorporated unique molecular identifiers. One entry per CDR3 protein, called by TCRdb with MiXCR from the PCR reads. The sample consists of about 290,000 distinct CDR3 sequences, roughly 7.8% of them appearing once. Sequencing used peripheral blood, obtained 360 days after TCRalphabeta/CD19-depleted stem cell transplant. These receptors were taken from a female patient aged 2-9 years who had a stem cell transplant for Fanconi anemia, so the T cells may come from the graft donor.

The gene calls are TRBV6-1 and TRBJ1-6; 9 bases fit TRBD1. CDR1 and CDR2 from the germline V gene are MNHNS and SASEGT. This CDR3 region has 13 residues. The V segment lost 6 bases and the J segment 10 bases; nucleotides outside the gene matches: 4. The DNA of the CDR3 is TGTGCCAGCAGGTGGACAGGGGTCTCACCCCTCCACTTT. Its translation is CASRWTGVSPLHF.

J is TRBJ2-7 and V is TRBV28; D might be TRBD2 (6 bases). Germline CDR1 is MDHEN and CDR2 is SYDVKM. The CDR3 is made up of 14 amino acids. V lost 6 bases and J lost 4, with 16 bases in between. The CDR3 sequence: CASRLGGNAYEQYF. For the CDR3, the DNA is TGTGCCAGCAGGTTGGGGGGAAACGCGTACGAGCAGTACTTC.

This clonotype was recorded many times. The chain combines TRBV5-1 with TRBJ2-7; D unclear. The CDR3 has 16 amino acids. Trimming pared 4 bases from V and 2 bases from J, leaving 19 bases between. Germline V gives CDR1 SGHRS, CDR2 YFSETQ. The CDR3 protein is CASSPFLEGRPYEQYF. As DNA, the CDR3 is TGCGCCAGCAGCCCATTCTTGGAAGGGCGACCCTACGAGCAGTACTTC.

This clonotype was recorded many times. This chain joins TRBV28 and TRBJ2-7; maybe TRBD1 (5 bases). Germline V gene sequence: CDR1 MDHEN, CDR2 SYDVKM. The CDR3 extends over 13 amino acids. The V gene lost 7 bases and the J gene lost 2 bases, with 12 bases spanning the gap. The CDR3, as DNA: TGTGCCAGCAAGGCAGGGAAACCCTACGAGCAGTACTTC. It translates to CASKAGKPYEQYF.

The table lists this clonotype with many counts. The V and J genes are TRBV6-2 or TRBV6-3 and TRBJ2-3; TRBD1 matches at 8 bases. This CDR3 comprises 20 residues. Germline V gene lookup returns CDR1 MNHEY and CDR2 SVGEGT. V lost 2 bases and J lost 0; bases outside the gene matches: 16. The CDR3 DNA reads as TGTGCCAGCAGTTACAGGACAGGGCTCCCCGCTACTTCTAGCACAGATACGCAGTATTTT. Translation gives CASSYRTGLPATSSTDTQYF.

The chain combines TRBV6-5 with TRBJ1-1, with 9 bases fitting TRBD1. The CDR3 length is 14 residues. Germline V gene lookup returns CDR1 MNHEY and CDR2 SVGAGI. After removal of 10 bases from V and 9 bases from J, the junction contained 15 bases not matched to a gene. CDR3 bases: TGTGCCACGCGACCTCCGGGACAGGGCGCCAAAGCTTTCTTT. This encodes CATRPPGQGAKAFF.

This clonotype occurred many times. The chain couples TRBV20-1 to TRBJ2-1; no clear D. The germline V gene has CDR1 DFQATT and CDR2 SNEGSKA (reference sequence). Deletions cut 0 bases from V and 2 bases from J, with 8 bases between. This CDR3 region has 14 residues. DNA of the CDR3: TGCAGTGCTAGAGACCTGGACCCCTACAATGAGCAGTTCTTC. Translating it yields CSARDLDPYNEQFF.

This clonotype appeared many times. The chain employs TRBV10-3 and TRBJ2-1, with 8 nucleotides matching TRBD1. The junction had 9 bases not matched to a gene; V was cut back by 10 bases and J by 7 bases. Germline assignment: CDR1 ENHRY and CDR2 SYGVKD. The CDR3 is made up of 13 amino acids. The CDR3 loop reads CATFDRGLNEQFF. CDR3 nucleotide sequence: TGTGCCACCTTCGACAGGGGATTGAATGAGCAGTTCTTC.

V and J are TRBV19 and TRBJ2-7, with D unclear. The CDR3 length is 14 residues. Trimming shortened V by 5 bases and J by 2 bases, and 13 bases separated the two germline ends. Germline V gives CDR1 LNHDA, CDR2 SQIVND (reference sequence). The CDR3 nucleotides read TGTGCCAGTAGTTCCGGTCCGCTCCCCTACGAGCAGTACTTC. This gives the protein CASSSGPLPYEQYF. The full variable domain, rest sourced from reference TRBV19 and TRBJ2-7, is DGGITQSPKYLFRKEGQNVTLSCEQNLNHDAMYWYRQDPGQGLRLIYYSQIVNDFQKGDIAEGYSVSREKKESFPLTVTSAQKNPTAFYLCASSSGPLPYEQYFGPGTRLTVT.

The V call is TRBV5-6, the J call TRBJ2-5; TRBD2 agrees at 10 bases. The germline V gene encodes CDR1 SGHDT and CDR2 YYEEEE. V was clipped by 4 bases and J by 0 bases; unmatched bases: 6. This CDR3 has 16 amino acids. The CDR3 reads CASSHRLAGYQETQYF. The CDR3 DNA is TGTGCCAGCAGCCACCGACTAGCGGGTTACCAAGAGACCCAGTACTTC.

The V and J genes are TRBV7-3 and TRBJ2-2; D possibly corresponds to TRBD1 (5 bases). Looked up from germline, CDR1 is SGHTA and CDR2 is FQGTGA. This CDR3 has 16 amino acids. V was pared by 2 bases and J by 1 base, with 11 bases between. The CDR3 nucleotides are TGTGCCAGCAGCTTAGGATACCAGGGGAACACCGGGGAGCTGTTTTTT. Its protein is CASSLGYQGNTGELFF.

Many counts were recorded for this clonotype. The chain combines TRBV2 with TRBJ2-2, with 10 bases that match TRBD2. Germline V CDR1 and CDR2: SNHLY, FYNNEI. V was clipped by 9 bases and J by 4 bases; unmatched bases: 5. The CDR3 is 14 amino acids. The CDR3 loop reads CASLWTSGTGELFF. The CDR3 nucleotides are TGTGCCAGTCTATGGACTAGCGGCACCGGGGAGCTGTTTTTT.

The genes are TRBV13 and TRBJ2-3; maybe TRBD2 (6 bases). Trimming removed 5 bases from V and 0 bases from J, with 9 bases in between. Germline V gene lookup returns CDR1 PRHDT and CDR2 FYEKMQ (reference sequence). The CDR3 contains 14 residues. For the CDR3, the DNA is TGTGCCAGCAGCCCACGGGGGAGCACAGATACGCAGTATTTT. It translates to CASSPRGSTDTQYF. The whole variable domain, remainder taken from reference TRBV13 and TRBJ2-3, is AAGVIQSPRHLIKEKRETATLKCYPIPRHDTVYWYQQGPGQDPQFLISFYEKMQSDKGSIPDRFSAQQFSDYHSELNMSSLELGDSALYFCASSPRGSTDTQYFGPGTRLTVL.

This chain links TRBV6-7 with TRBJ1-2, with a tentative D call TRBD1 (6 bases). TRBV6-7 is an open reading frame whose function is uncertain. Trimming removed 2 bases at V and 2 bases at J, with 18 bases between. This CDR3 region has 17 residues. Here the CDR3 DNA reads TGTGCCAGCAGTTACGAGCCAGGGGACCTCCCCAACTATGGCTACACCTTC. Protein: CASSYEPGDLPNYGYTF.

The gene calls are TRBV7-8 and TRBJ2-3; 14 bases are shared with TRBD2. Germline CDR1 is SGHVS and CDR2 is FQNEAQ. J was trimmed by 8 bases and V by 4 bases; bases with no gene match: 5. The CDR3 contains 15 residues. Here the CDR3 reads CASSYLTSGGATQYF. CDR3 sequence (DNA): TGTGCCAGCAGCTACCTGACTAGCGGGGGGGCTACGCAGTATTTT.

This clonotype has a count of ten or more. This chain uses TRBV20-1 with TRBJ2-2, with 7 bases identical to TRBD1. V lost 0 bases to trimming and J lost 4 bases; unmatched junction nucleotides: 5. The CDR3 is 15 residues long. The germline CDR1 and CDR2 sequences are DFQATT and SNEGSKA (reference sequence). The CDR3 here is CSARDLTGLTGELFF. The DNA for the CDR3 is TGCAGTGCTAGAGATCTGACAGGGCTCACCGGGGAGCTGTTTTTT.

The J gene is TRBJ2-3, the V gene TRBV20-1, with TRBD1 identical over 9 bases. The V gene's germline CDR1 is DFQATT and CDR2 SNEGSKA (reference sequence). This CDR3 has 15 residues. J gave up 2 bases and V 3 bases, and 6 bases lay outside the gene matches. CDR3 region: CSASADRGFTDTQYF. The CDR3 DNA reads as TGCAGTGCTAGCGCCGACAGGGGGTTCACAGATACGCAGTATTTT.